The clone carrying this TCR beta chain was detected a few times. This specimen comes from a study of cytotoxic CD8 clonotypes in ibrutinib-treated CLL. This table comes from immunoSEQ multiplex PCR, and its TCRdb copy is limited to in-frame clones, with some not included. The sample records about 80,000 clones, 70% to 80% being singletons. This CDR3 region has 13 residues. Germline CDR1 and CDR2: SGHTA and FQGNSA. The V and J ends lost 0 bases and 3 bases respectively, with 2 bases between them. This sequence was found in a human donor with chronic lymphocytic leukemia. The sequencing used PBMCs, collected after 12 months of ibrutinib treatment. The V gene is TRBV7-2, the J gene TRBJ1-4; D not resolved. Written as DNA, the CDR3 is TGTGCCAGCAGCTTAGCGCCTAATGAAAAACTGTTTTTT. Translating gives CASSLAPNEKLFF.